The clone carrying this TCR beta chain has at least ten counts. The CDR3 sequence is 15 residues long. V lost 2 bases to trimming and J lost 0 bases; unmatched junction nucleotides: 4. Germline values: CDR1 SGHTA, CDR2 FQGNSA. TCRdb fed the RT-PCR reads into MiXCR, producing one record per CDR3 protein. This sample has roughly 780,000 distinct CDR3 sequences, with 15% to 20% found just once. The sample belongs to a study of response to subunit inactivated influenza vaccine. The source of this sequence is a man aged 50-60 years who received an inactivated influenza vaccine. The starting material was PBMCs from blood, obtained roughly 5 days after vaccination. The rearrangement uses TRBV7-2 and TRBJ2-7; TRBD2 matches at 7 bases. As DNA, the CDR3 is TGTGCCAGCAGCTTATCGGGGGGTTTCTCCTACGAGCAGTACTTC. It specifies CASSLSGGFSYEQYF.